The clone carrying this T cell receptor beta chain was detected many times. MiXCR, run by TCRdb on the PCR reads, gives a single entry per CDR3 protein. The sample holds some 650,000 distinct CDR3 sequences, just under 20% seen once. The sample belongs to a study of molecular identifiers for immune sequencing clone quantification. The sequencing input was naive CD8+ T cells from blood, with Jurkat cell RNA spiked in. This sample's subset: FACS-sorted CD8+CD4-CCR7+CD45RA+ naive T cells. The origin of this receptor is a human donor in good health. Some libraries in this study had Jurkat cell RNA spiked in.

This chain's CDR3 is CASSFEGEKLFF. CDR3 coding DNA: TGTGCCAGCAGCTTTGAGGGTGAAAAACTGTTTTTT. V gene TRBV7-6 combines with J gene TRBJ1-4; no clear D. With 3 bases removed from V and 7 bases from J, the gap between germline ends came to 6 bases. The CDR3 length is 12 residues. The germline CDR1 and CDR2 sequences are SGHVS and FNYEAQ.